The rows below give T cell receptor beta chains drawn from one sample of a study of cytomegalovirus exposure and HLA in healthy donors. Clones were sequenced by immunoSEQ multiplex PCR, and TCRdb holds only the in-frame ones, with some missing. The data include 200,000 to 250,000 clones; the top ten clones carry around 0.95%. Source material: PBMCs. The receptors shown here come from a woman aged 25 to 39 in good health and CMV-seropositive. The CDR3 runs from the conserved cysteine through the conserved F or W. The order of the fields is J gene, D gene, V gene, CDR3 DNA, CDR3 protein. D genes are given only for firm matches.

j_gene: TRBJ1-2
d_gene: .
v_gene: TRBV2
CDR3nt: TGTGCCATAATTCAGACACTTAACTATGGCTACACCTTC
CDR3aa: CAIIQTLNYGYTF

j_gene: TRBJ1-2
d_gene: .
v_gene: TRBV29-1
CDR3nt: TGCAGCGCCGGGAGGCTGAACTATGGCTACACCTTC
CDR3aa: CSAGRLNYGYTF

j_gene: TRBJ2-7
d_gene: .
v_gene: TRBV6-6
CDR3nt: TGTGCCAGCAGTGGGGGACTCCAGGTCTACGAGCAGTACTTC
CDR3aa: CASSGGLQVYEQYF

j_gene: TRBJ2-7
d_gene: TRBD2
v_gene: TRBV5-4
CDR3nt: TGTGCCAGCAGCCCCCGGACTAGCGGGAGGGCTGAGCAGTACTTC
CDR3aa: CASSPRTSGRAEQYF

j_gene: TRBJ2-3
d_gene: .
v_gene: TRBV5-1
CDR3nt: TGCGCCAGCAGCCGACAGGCAGATACGCAGTATTTT
CDR3aa: CASSRQADTQYF

j_gene: TRBJ2-4
d_gene: .
v_gene: TRBV27
CDR3nt: TGTGCCAGCAGCTCCGCCGGGCAGGGGCCTATATCAGCCAAAAACATTCAGTACTTC
CDR3aa: CASSSAGQGPISAKNIQYF

j_gene: TRBJ2-3
d_gene: TRBD1
v_gene: TRBV7-2
CDR3nt: TGTGCCAGCATCCGGGACAGGAGCACAGATACGCAGTATTTT
CDR3aa: CASIRDRSTDTQYF

j_gene: TRBJ2-7
d_gene: .
v_gene: TRBV27
CDR3nt: TGTGCCAGCAGTTATTCGACAGGAGCCCTATACGAGCAGTACTTC
CDR3aa: CASSYSTGALYEQYF

j_gene: TRBJ2-3
d_gene: TRBD2
v_gene: TRBV28
CDR3nt: TGTGCCAGCAGGGGAGGGACTAGCGGGAGGCTCACAGATACGCAGTATTTT
CDR3aa: CASRGGTSGRLTDTQYF

j_gene: TRBJ2-5
d_gene: TRBD1
v_gene: TRBV11-2
CDR3nt: TGTGCCAGCAGCAGGGGACAGGCGAGCTTTTGGACCCAGTACTTC
CDR3aa: CASSRGQASFWTQYF

j_gene: TRBJ2-1
d_gene: TRBD2
v_gene: TRBV10-3
CDR3nt: TGTGCCATCAGTGGGGCGTACGGCACTAGCGGGAGCGATGAGCAGTTCTTC
CDR3aa: CAISGAYGTSGSDEQFF

j_gene: TRBJ2-7
d_gene: .
v_gene: TRBV6-1
CDR3nt: TGTGCCAGCAGTGAAGGGGGAGCCAGGCATTACGAGCAGTACTTC
CDR3aa: CASSEGGARHYEQYF

j_gene: TRBJ2-5
d_gene: .
v_gene: TRBV9
CDR3nt: TGTGCCAGTCAACGGGGTCTCCAAGAGACCCAGTACTTC
CDR3aa: CASQRGLQETQYF

j_gene: TRBJ2-3
d_gene: .
v_gene: TRBV10-3
CDR3nt: TGTGCCATCAGTAGGAGGGTACGGAGCACAGATACGCAGTATTTT
CDR3aa: CAISRRVRSTDTQYF

j_gene: TRBJ1-5
d_gene: TRBD1
v_gene: TRBV28
CDR3nt: TGTGCCAGCAGTTTATCAGGGGGCGTGGATGGTAAGCCCCAGCATTTT
CDR3aa: CASSLSGGVDGKPQHF

j_gene: TRBJ1-2
d_gene: .
v_gene: TRBV29-1
CDR3nt: TGCAGCGTTTCGAACTATGGCTACACCTTC
CDR3aa: CSVSNYGYTF

j_gene: TRBJ2-7
d_gene: TRBD1
v_gene: TRBV6-5
CDR3nt: TGTGCCAGCAGTTCTCAGGGGGCGGGGAGGTACGAGCAGTACTTC
CDR3aa: CASSSQGAGRYEQYF

j_gene: TRBJ1-5
d_gene: .
v_gene: TRBV18
CDR3nt: TGTGCCAGCTCACCCCAGGGTAGTCAGCCCCAGCATTTT
CDR3aa: CASSPQGSQPQHF

j_gene: TRBJ2-7
d_gene: TRBD1
v_gene: TRBV27
CDR3nt: TGTGCCAGCAGTTTATCCGGGACAGGGTACGACGAGCAGTACTTC
CDR3aa: CASSLSGTGYDEQYF

j_gene: TRBJ2-1
d_gene: .
v_gene: TRBV19
CDR3nt: TGTGCCAGTAGTACCACTTCCCTAGCACTTAGGTACAATGAGCAGTTCTTC
CDR3aa: CASSTTSLALRYNEQFF

j_gene: TRBJ2-2
d_gene: TRBD2
v_gene: TRBV5-1
CDR3nt: TGCGCCAGCAGCCCGGGACTAGCGGGGGGCACCGGGGAGCTGTTTTTT
CDR3aa: CASSPGLAGGTGELFF

j_gene: TRBJ2-2
d_gene: .
v_gene: TRBV2
CDR3nt: TGTGCCAGCAGGCCCGGGTCCTCTATCACCGGGGAGCTGTTTTTT
CDR3aa: CASRPGSSITGELFF

j_gene: TRBJ1-2
d_gene: .
v_gene: TRBV2
CDR3nt: TGTGCCAGCAGCTTATCTTCGAGGTGGGGGGACTATGGCTACACCTTC
CDR3aa: CASSLSSRWGDYGYTF